The 32 T cell receptor beta chains presented below share a single source sample, sequenced in a study of response to subunit inactivated influenza vaccine (dated by TCRdb to 2016 to 2019). The receptor library was made with RT-PCR. Data came from an Illumina HiSeq 2500. TCRdb reanalyzed the raw reads on its own, using fastp at Q25 for trimming and MiXCR for clone calling, and kept in-frame beta chains. Identical CDR3 proteins give one entry, which carries the most common genes and DNA. This sample comprises roughly 500,000 distinct CDR3 sequences, approximately 16% of them detected only once. Clones ranked in the top ten supply less than 4% of the sample. Sequences were derived from CD4+ T cells sorted from PBMCs, sampled 23 months after vaccination. These TCRs come from a man aged 50-75 years who received an inactivated influenza vaccine. Donor details come from another sample of the same person, matched by shared clones.

The V gene is TRBV7-2, the J gene TRBJ2-3; TRBD1 matches 9 bases. Germline V gene data show CDR1 as SGHTA and CDR2 as FQGNSA. With V trimmed by 4 bases and J by 9 bases, 17 bases remained unmatched. The CDR3 runs 17 residues. The CDR3 DNA reads as TGTGCCAGCAGCTCCCGGGGGACAGGGACGAATTCCGTAACGCAGTATTTT. Translated: CASSSRGTGTNSVTQYF.

In this sample, this clonotype turned up a few times. V is TRBV24-1 and J is TRBJ2-7, with D possibly called TRBD1 or TRBD2 (5 bases each). Germline V gene sequence: CDR1 KGHDR, CDR2 SFDVKD. V was shortened by 5 bases and J by 0 bases, with 19 bases between the two germline ends. This CDR3 has 17 amino acids. The CDR3 is CATSANAPGRRSYEQYF. CDR3 DNA sequence: TGTGCCACCAGTGCAAACGCTCCGGGACGCCGCTCCTACGAGCAGTACTTC.

This clonotype came up a few times. This chain joins TRBV10-3 and TRBJ1-6; D may be TRBD1 (6 bases). The germline V gene has CDR1 ENHRY and CDR2 SYGVKD. V shed 4 bases and J shed 8 bases, with 12 bases lying between them. The CDR3 runs 14 residues. CDR3 sequence: CAISGQGLDSPLHF. For the CDR3, the DNA is TGTGCCATCAGTGGGCAGGGGCTGGATTCACCCCTCCACTTT.

The V call is TRBV9, the J call TRBJ2-1, with D unresolved. Trimming took off 3 bases at V and 10 bases at J, with 14 bases between the two ends. CDR3 length: 13 amino acids. The germline gives CDR1 SGDLS, CDR2 YYNGEE. The CDR3 loop is CASSGGRLKEQFF. CDR3 in DNA: TGTGCCAGCAGCGGGGGTAGACTGAAAGAGCAGTTCTTC.

In this sample, this clonotype turned up a few times. The V gene is TRBV6-2 or TRBV6-3, the J gene TRBJ1-1; D is possibly TRBD1 (5 bases). The CDR3 has 15 amino acids. Germline CDR1 and CDR2: MNHEY and SVGEGT. V lost 0 bases to trimming and J lost 6 bases, with 14 bases between them. Written as DNA, the CDR3 is TGTGCCAGCAGTTACTCAGCAGGGATCAGCCCTGAAGCTTTCTTT. It specifies CASSYSAGISPEAFF.

This sequence joins TRBV12-3 or TRBV12-4 and TRBJ2-5, with D perhaps given as TRBD1 or TRBD2 (5 bases each). Between the trimmed V and J ends, which lost 6 bases and 4 bases, there was a span of 15 bases. CDR3 length equals 14 residues. The CDR3 spells CASRPRAGRETQYF. In DNA form, the CDR3 reads TGTGCCAGCAGACCCCGGGCAGGGAGAGAGACCCAGTACTTC.

This clonotype occurred a few times. CDR3 sequence (DNA): TGCAGTGTAAAAAGGGGGAAGGGGAACACCGGGGAGCTGTTTTTT. Protein sequence: CSVKRGKGNTGELFF. The chain employs TRBV20-1 and TRBJ2-2; possible D gene TRBD1, 6 bases. Germline-derived CDR1 and CDR2 are DFQATT and SNEGSKA (reference sequence). This CDR3 spans 15 amino acids. The germline V and J ends were trimmed by 7 bases and 1 base, with 16 bases remaining between them.

This rearrangement joins TRBV3-1 to TRBJ1-1; D possibly corresponds to TRBD1 (6 bases). The CDR3 runs 12 residues. Deletions cut 4 bases from V and 9 bases from J, with 12 bases between. Germline CDR1 LGHDT, CDR2 YNNKEL (reference sequence). DNA of the CDR3: TGTGCCAGCAGCCCGCATCGGGGGCAAGCTTTCTTT. The encoded protein is CASSPHRGQAFF.

This clonotype occurred a few times. The V call is TRBV4-1, the J call TRBJ2-2; 8 bases are a match to TRBD1. In germline, CDR1 is MGHRA, CDR2 YSYEKL. CDR3 size: 15 residues. J was trimmed by 5 bases and V by 3 bases; bases with no gene match: 5. Here the CDR3 reads CASSQMTGATGELFF. The CDR3, as DNA: TGCGCCAGCAGCCAGATGACAGGGGCGACCGGGGAGCTGTTTTTT.

The V gene is TRBV28, the J gene TRBJ2-7; 9 nucleotides align to TRBD1. The junction had 7 bases not matched to a gene; V was cut back by 2 bases and J by 5 bases. Per germline, CDR1 MDHEN and CDR2 SYDVKM. CDR3 length equals 15 residues. The CDR3 spells CASSLIGQGKDEQYF. CDR3 DNA: TGTGCCAGCAGTTTAATCGGACAGGGGAAAGACGAGCAGTACTTC.

Remarks on this clonotype: A much larger clone differs from this one at a single base, so this may be a read error. The chain recombines TRBV6-2 or TRBV6-3 with TRBJ2-7; either TRBD1 or TRBD2 may supply D (5 bases each). Germline V CDR1 and CDR2: MNHEY, SVGEGT. V was cut by 7 bases and J by 6 bases, with 19 bases left in between. The CDR3 totals 14 residues. In DNA, the CDR3 is TGTGCCAGCATACCCCGGGACGGCTTCTCCGAGCAGTACTTC. Amino acids: CASIPRDGFSEQYF.

The chain has TRBV28 and TRBJ2-2; 8 bases match TRBD1. The ends lost 5 bases at V and 7 bases at J; junction bases unmatched: 12. Germline CDR1 is MDHEN and CDR2 is SYDVKM. The CDR3 sequence is 16 residues long. In DNA, the CDR3 is TGTGCCAGCAGTGTAGGGACAGGCTCTATCGGCGGGGAGCTGTTTTTT. This gives the protein CASSVGTGSIGGELFF. Filled out from reference TRBV28 and TRBJ2-2, the complete variable domain reads DVKVTQSSRYLVKRTGEKVFLECVQDMDHENMFWYRQDPGLGLRLIYFSYDVKMKEKGDIPEGYSVSREKKERFSLILESASTNQTSMYLCASSVGTGSIGGELFFGEGSRLTVL.

This chain connects TRBV15 to TRBJ2-1, with TRBD1 matching 8 bases. Germline V lookup: CDR1 LNHNV, CDR2 YYDKDF (reference sequence). V lost 5 bases to trimming and J lost 6 bases; unmatched junction nucleotides: 12. The CDR3 runs 16 residues. Here the CDR3 DNA reads TGTGCCACCAGCCCAGAAGGGGGGACAGGAAGCAATGAGCAGTTCTTC. It is translated as CATSPEGGTGSNEQFF.

This clonotype was counted only a few times. The chain carries TRBV7-9 and TRBJ2-4; 10 positions match TRBD2. J was trimmed by 3 bases and V by 5 bases; bases with no gene match: 10. This CDR3 region has 17 residues. Germline V gives CDR1 SEHNR, CDR2 FQNEAQ (reference sequence). The CDR3 reads CASSRGAGGLDKNIQYF. DNA for the CDR3: TGTGCCAGCAGCAGAGGAGCGGGGGGGCTTGACAAAAACATTCAGTACTTC.

The chain uses TRBV29-1 and TRBJ2-7; D possibly uses TRBD1 or TRBD2 (5 bases each). V shed 3 bases and J shed 2 bases, with 17 bases lying between them. This CDR3 spans 15 amino acids. CDR1 and CDR2 (germline): SQVTM, ANQGSEA. CDR3 nucleotides: TGCAGCGTTGACGGTCCCTCTGGGGGTACCTACGAGCAGTACTTC. This codes for CSVDGPSGGTYEQYF.

The chain couples TRBV5-4 to TRBJ2-2; TRBD2 matches at 9 bases. Germline loops: CDR1 SGHNT, CDR2 YYREEE (reference sequence). The junction had 9 bases not matched to a gene; V was cut back by 2 bases and J by 4 bases. The CDR3 contains 17 residues. Here the CDR3 reads CASSFPSGGPGTGELFF. In DNA form, the CDR3 reads TGTGCCAGCAGCTTTCCCAGCGGGGGGCCGGGCACCGGGGAGCTGTTTTTT.

The genes are TRBV20-1 and TRBJ2-7, with TRBD2 matching over 8 bases. The CDR3 is 14 residues long. Trimming cost V 6 bases and J 6 bases; bases outside gene matches: 13. From germline, CDR1 is DFQATT and CDR2 SNEGSKA (reference sequence). CDR3 loop: CSAGLVAGLSEQYF. The CDR3 DNA follows: TGCAGTGCAGGCCTTGTAGCGGGGTTATCCGAGCAGTACTTC.

The chain is built from TRBV4-3 and TRBJ1-4, with D possibly TRBD1 on 6 matching bases. CDR3 length: 16 residues. Trimming took 3 bases from V and 0 from J, leaving 11 bases between them. Germline loops: CDR1 LGHNA, CDR2 YSLEER. CDR3 amino acids: CASSHGTPATNEKLFF. The CDR3 bases are TGCGCCAGCAGCCATGGGACACCTGCAACTAATGAAAAACTGTTTTTT.

This clonotype showed up just a few times. The chain links TRBV20-1 to TRBJ1-1, with D maybe TRBD1 (6 bases). V lost 3 bases and J lost 0, with 11 bases in between. The length of the CDR3 is 14 residues. Per the germline V gene, CDR1 is DFQATT and CDR2 is SNEGSKA (reference sequence). CDR3 in amino acids: CSARRGAVNTEAFF. CDR3 DNA sequence: TGCAGTGCTAGGCGGGGGGCCGTGAACACTGAAGCTTTCTTT.

This clonotype was seen a few times. CDR3 loop: CASTPIFGGASYNEQFF. As DNA, the CDR3 is TGTGCCAGCACCCCCATATTCGGGGGGGCTTCCTACAATGAGCAGTTCTTC. The chain joins TRBV6-1 to TRBJ2-1, with 8 nucleotides matching TRBD2. The germline V gene encodes CDR1 MNHNS and CDR2 SASEGT. Trimming took 7 bases from V and 1 from J; bases not matched to a gene: 12. The CDR3 is 17 residues long.

This clonotype was picked up a small number of times. An end of the junction does not agree with germline; a read error may underlie this. V gene TRBV5-1 combines with J gene TRBJ2-4; possibly TRBD2 for D (5 bases). CDR3 length equals 13 residues. The germline V gene has CDR1 SGHRS and CDR2 YFSETQ. The CDR3: CASSLSPTMPISF. The DNA of the CDR3 is TGCGCCAGCAGCTTGAGCCCGACTATGCCGATCAGTTTC.

There are many counts of this clonotype. The chain links TRBV6-2 or TRBV6-3 to TRBJ1-5; TRBD1 might be the D (5 bases). V was pared by 3 bases and J by 6 bases, with 30 bases between. The CDR3 totals 20 residues. CDR1 is MNHEY, CDR2 SVGEGT, per germline. This CDR3 reads CASSYRYEFWVSGTSQPQHF. CDR3 DNA: TGTGCCAGCAGTTATCGTTATGAATTTTGGGTCTCCGGGACTAGTCAGCCCCAGCATTTT.

This clonotype occurred a few times. The gene calls are TRBV6-2 or TRBV6-3 and TRBJ1-1, with D possibly being TRBD1 (6 bases). CDR1 MNHEY and CDR2 SVGEGT come from the germline V gene. The CDR3 covers 15 residues. Trimming removed 6 bases from V and 7 bases from J, with 21 bases in between. DNA for the CDR3: TGTGCCAGCAGCCATCGGGACACCTATCAAGGTGAAGCTTTCTTT. It encodes CASSHRDTYQGEAFF.

This clonotype was recorded at least ten times. The CDR3 DNA reads as TGTGCCAGCAGTTTCTCCGCCAGGGGGCTTGGGGAGCTGTTTTTT. Its translation: CASSFSARGLGELFF. V and J are TRBV12-3 or TRBV12-4 and TRBJ2-2; 8 bases align to TRBD1. With V trimmed by 3 bases and J by 8 bases, 8 bases remained unmatched. The CDR3 loop spans 15 amino acids.

The sample holds a few counts of this clonotype. The chain couples TRBV24-1 to TRBJ2-2; 9 bases match TRBD2. CDR3 length: 16 amino acids. The V segment lost 5 bases and the J segment 1 base; nucleotides outside the gene matches: 4. Looked up from germline, CDR1 is KGHDR and CDR2 is SFDVKD. The CDR3 protein is CATSGVLAGNTGELFF. The CDR3, as DNA: TGTGCCACCAGTGGAGTACTAGCGGGGAACACCGGGGAGCTGTTTTTT.

CDR3 in DNA: TGTGCCAGCAGCTATTCTAGCCCAGAGACCCAGTACTTC. Translated: CASSYSSPETQYF. The genes are TRBV5-6 and TRBJ2-5; D might be TRBD2 (5 bases). V was cut by 3 bases and J by 4 bases, with 10 bases left in between. The CDR3 spans 13 residues. Germline lookup yields CDR1 SGHDT and CDR2 YYEEEE.

This chain joins TRBV20-1 and TRBJ1-1; weak D call: TRBD1 (6 bases). Trimming left V 5 bases short and J 0 bases short, with 16 bases between. Per germline, CDR1 DFQATT and CDR2 SNEGSKA (reference sequence). The CDR3 has 15 residues. The CDR3 spells CSAPRGARMNTEAFF. DNA of the CDR3: TGCAGTGCTCCCAGGGGCGCACGAATGAACACTGAAGCTTTCTTT.

The V and J genes are TRBV12-3 or TRBV12-4 and TRBJ1-2; the match to TRBD1 covers 11 bases. V trimming: 5 bases; J trimming: 1 base; junction bases outside the gene matches: 6. The CDR3 contains 16 residues. CDR3 bases: TGTGCCAGCAGTCCGGACAGGGGGCTGGGTAACTATGGCTACACCTTC. Translated: CASSPDRGLGNYGYTF.

This clonotype was observed a few times. This chain links TRBV5-6 with TRBJ1-6; 7 nucleotides match TRBD1. Unmatched junction bases numbered 10, after V lost 4 bases and J lost 9 bases. The germline CDR1 and CDR2 sequences are SGHDT and YYEEEE. This CDR3 contains 15 residues. CDR3 sequence: CASSARQGISSPLHF. The CDR3 coding sequence is TGTGCCAGCAGCGCGAGACAGGGAATATCTTCACCCCTCCACTTT.

This CDR3 is CASSFAGGATGELFF. CDR3 DNA: TGTGCCAGCAGTTTTGCAGGGGGCGCAACCGGGGAGCTGTTTTTT. The chain links TRBV12-3 or TRBV12-4 to TRBJ2-2; 8 bases are shared with TRBD1. With 3 bases clipped from V and 5 bases from J, the junction kept 5 bases outside the gene matches. The CDR3 runs to 15 residues.

This rearrangement joins TRBV10-3 to TRBJ2-3, with 12 bases matching TRBD1. V shed 6 bases and J 4 bases; nucleotides not matched to a gene: 5. CDR3 size: 15 residues. Germline V gene data show CDR1 as ENHRY and CDR2 as SYGVKD. DNA of the CDR3: TGTGCCATCAGGGGGGACAGGGGGCAGGCAGATACGCAGTATTTT. Its translation is CAIRGDRGQADTQYF.

This rearrangement joins TRBV5-1 to TRBJ2-5; 9 nucleotides match TRBD1. The junction had 5 bases not matched to a gene; V was cut back by 4 bases and J by 1 base. The V gene's germline CDR1 is SGHRS and CDR2 YFSETQ. This CDR3 has 15 residues. CDR3 amino acids: CASSGPTGGQETQYF. The CDR3 coding sequence is TGCGCCAGCAGCGGACCGACAGGGGGCCAAGAGACCCAGTACTTC.